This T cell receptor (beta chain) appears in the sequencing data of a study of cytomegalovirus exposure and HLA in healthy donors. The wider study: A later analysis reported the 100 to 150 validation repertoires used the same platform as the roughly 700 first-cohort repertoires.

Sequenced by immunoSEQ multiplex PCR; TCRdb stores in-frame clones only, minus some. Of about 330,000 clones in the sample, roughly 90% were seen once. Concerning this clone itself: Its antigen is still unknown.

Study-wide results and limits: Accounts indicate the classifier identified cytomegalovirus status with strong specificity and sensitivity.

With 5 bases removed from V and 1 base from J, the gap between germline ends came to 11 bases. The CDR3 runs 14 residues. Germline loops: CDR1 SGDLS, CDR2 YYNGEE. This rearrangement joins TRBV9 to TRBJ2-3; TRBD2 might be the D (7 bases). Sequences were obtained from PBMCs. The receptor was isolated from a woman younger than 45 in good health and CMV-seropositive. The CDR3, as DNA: TGTGCCAGCAGTCTGCGGGGGCGCACAGATACGCAGTATTTT. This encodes CASSLRGRTDTQYF.